A single TCR beta chain is shown here with its context. Antigen unknown. The CDR3 is 18 residues long. Germline CDR1 is SEHNR and CDR2 is FQNEAQ (reference sequence). With 4 bases clipped from V and 1 base from J, the junction kept 14 bases outside the gene matches. Sequencing used immunoSEQ multiplex PCR; TCRdb keeps in-frame clones, though not all of them. The sample shows under 150,000 clones, around 71% of them seen only once. The sample originates from a study of shared clonotypes between healthy human individuals. Notes on the study in general: Among non-shared clonotypes, generation probabilities were lower than among those shared by all four donors.

The TCR comes from a woman in her twenties or thirties in good health. The chain links TRBV7-9 to TRBJ2-3; TRBD1 aligns across 7 bases. Material for sequencing was memory CD8+ T cells sorted from blood. The sample's subset: CD45RO+ cells pooled with CCR7-negative TemRA cells. CDR3 in amino acids: CASSSTYLTGKGTDTQYF. For the CDR3, the DNA is TGTGCCAGCAGCTCCACCTACTTGACAGGGAAAGGCACAGATACGCAGTATTTT. The full variable domain, its missing parts supplied by reference TRBV7-9 and TRBJ2-3, is DTGVSQNPRHKITKRGQNVTFRCDPISEHNRLYWYRQTLGQGPEFLTYFQNEAQLEKSRLLSDRFSAERPKGSFSTLEIQRTEQGDSAMYLCASSSTYLTGKGTDTQYFGPGTRLTVL.